One and the same sample provided the 12 T cell receptor beta chains below, sequenced in a study of T cell clusters in autoimmune cytopenias. TRB amplification used approximately 0.25 ug of peripheral blood genomic DNA. TRB rearrangements were amplified by touch-down multiplex PCR with mixed TRB-A/B primers. TCRdb reanalyzed the multiplex PCR reads and collapses them to one entry per CDR3 protein, without DNA. The sample table sets out around 9,800 distinct CDR3 sequences. The sample also formed part of further work on T cell repertoires in aging, cancer and after chemotherapy.

The specimen was peripheral blood. The origin of the receptors is a human donor in good health.

The rearrangement links TRBV13 to TRBJ2-5; no DNA is available, so the TRBD2 call from TCRdb remains unchecked. The CDR3 loop spans 15 amino acids. Germline-derived CDR1 and CDR2 are PRHDT and FYEKMQ (reference sequence). CDR3: CASSASTSDVQTQYF.

The chain couples TRBV29-1 to TRBJ1-3; TCRdb calls TRBD1, which cannot be checked without DNA. Germline lookup yields CDR1 SQVTM and CDR2 ANQGSEA. The CDR3 consists of 14 residues. The CDR3 is CSVGDTHSGNTIYF.

The J gene is TRBJ1-2, the V gene TRBV12-3 or TRBV12-4; the D call of TRBD1 rests on TCRdb alone, since no DNA is present to check it. This CDR3 has 14 residues. CDR3 residues: CASSRRDRVYGYTF.

This chain links TRBV5-1 with TRBJ1-4; TCRdb's D call of TRBD1 is untestable without DNA. Germline CDR1 and CDR2: SGHRS and YFSETQ. This CDR3 has 14 amino acids. The CDR3 region is CASSMTGGSEKLFF.

The CDR3 is CAWSGGAGETQYF. The chain carries TRBV30 and TRBJ2-5; TCRdb calls TRBD2, which cannot be checked without DNA. The CDR3 runs to 13 residues. Germline CDR1 and CDR2: GTSNPN and SVGIG (reference sequence).

CDR3 sequence reads: CASSSPLGLAGKGGQETQYF. This rearrangement joins TRBV7-6 to TRBJ2-5; the D call of TRBD2 rests on TCRdb alone, since no DNA is present to check it. Germline V gives CDR1 SGHVS, CDR2 FNYEAQ. The CDR3 has 20 residues.

CDR3 sequence reads: CASSTRDRRGADTQYF. The gene calls are TRBV6-1 and TRBJ2-3; TCRdb gives TRBD1 as the D gene, but with no DNA this cannot be confirmed. The CDR3 totals 16 residues. Germline values: CDR1 MNHNS, CDR2 SASEGT.

This chain links TRBV27 with TRBJ2-5; TCRdb returns TRBD2, unconfirmable since there is no DNA. The germline CDR1 and CDR2 sequences are MNHEY and SMNVEV (reference sequence). The CDR3 extends over 16 amino acids. The CDR3 loop is CASSLLAGGVGETQYF.

This chain's CDR3 is CASSPSGGTDTQYF. The gene calls are TRBV6-5 and TRBJ2-3; TCRdb picks TRBD2, but there is no DNA to check that call. Germline CDR1 and CDR2: MNHEY and SVGAGI. The length of the CDR3 is 14 residues.

The chain has TRBV15 and TRBJ2-1; TCRdb's D call of TRBD1 is untestable without DNA. The germline V gene has CDR1 LNHNV and CDR2 YYDKDF (reference sequence). The CDR3 has 15 amino acids. The CDR3 here is CATSRDGRGMNEQFF. Combining the CDR3 with reference TRBV15 and TRBJ2-1 gives the whole variable domain DAMVIQNPRYQVTQFGKPVTLSCSQTLNHNVMYWYQQKSSQAPKLLFHYYDKDFNNEADTPDNFQSRRPNTSFCFLDIRSPGLGDTAMYLCATSRDGRGMNEQFFGPGTRLTVL.

V usage is TRBV5-4 and J usage is TRBJ1-1; TCRdb outputs TRBD1, but without DNA this stays unchecked. This CDR3 contains 16 residues. CDR1 SGHNT and CDR2 YYREEE come from the germline V gene (reference sequence). The CDR3 loop reads CASSFNRGSLNTEAFF.

The chain has TRBV12-3 or TRBV12-4 and TRBJ2-1; TCRdb's assignment of TRBD2 cannot be checked, as there is no DNA. CDR3 size: 17 residues. CDR3 sequence reads: CASSDILGGFSYNEQFF.